Given below is one TCR beta chain in context. Its antigen remains unknown. The sample comes from a study of blood T cells in healthy people across ages. Germline V gene data show CDR1 as KGHDR and CDR2 as SFDVKD. The V end was cut by 6 bases, the J end by 0 bases, with 4 bases between. The CDR3 runs to 13 residues. Study-wide results and caveats: Estimated diversity that came from one million T cells was considered an underestimate.

A second PCR, run for roughly 7 to 12 cycles, used a sample-barcoded 5' primer plus a J-beta primer mix. All cDNA molecules were each tagged by a template-switch adaptor with 12 random nucleotides. One entry per CDR3 protein, called by TCRdb with MiXCR from the 5' RACE reads. The sample has over a million distinct CDR3 sequences, under 55% seen once. Sequenced input: blood. The chain links TRBV24-1 to TRBJ2-2; D not certain. This TCR was sampled from a woman aged 18-29 years in good health. CDR3 DNA sequence: TGTGCCACCAGTTATTCGAACACCGGGGAGCTGTTTTTT. It is translated as CATSYSNTGELFF.